Shown below are 20 T cell receptor beta chains from a single sample sequenced in a study of blood T cell repertoires in COVID-19. Profiled with immunoSEQ multiplex PCR; TCRdb holds only in-frame clones, not every one. This repertoire shows 140,000 or so clones, about 83% found once; its top ten account for 7% to 9.5%. The sequenced sample was peripheral blood. These TCRs come from a man aged 30-40 years with COVID-19, enrolled during active disease.

This chain joins TRBV18 and TRBJ2-1; perhaps TRBD1 as D (7 bases). CDR3 size: 13 residues. Germline V gene data show CDR1 as KGHSH and CDR2 as LQKENI. Trimming removed 6 bases at V and 8 bases at J, with 14 bases between. The CDR3: CASSGGGWDEQFF. Here the CDR3 DNA reads TGTGCCAGCTCTGGAGGGGGCTGGGATGAGCAGTTCTTC.

This chain uses TRBV7-9 with TRBJ1-2, with TRBD1 matching 8 bases. The CDR3 loop spans 13 amino acids. The germline V gene encodes CDR1 SEHNR and CDR2 FQNEAQ (reference sequence). V dropped 4 bases and J dropped 7; count of bases not matched to a gene: 5. CDR3 amino acids: CASSSTGGAGYTF. The CDR3 DNA is TGTGCCAGCAGCTCAACAGGGGGTGCTGGCTACACCTTC.

This clone was detected a few times. The V and J genes are TRBV28 and TRBJ2-7; D might be TRBD1 (5 bases). Trimming shortened V by 3 bases and J by 6 bases, and 15 bases separated the two germline ends. Germline loops: CDR1 MDHEN, CDR2 SYDVKM. The CDR3 totals 14 residues. The CDR3 coding sequence is TGTGCCAGCAGTTTTGGTACAGGATTGGCCGAGCAGTACTTC. Encoded protein: CASSFGTGLAEQYF.

V gene TRBV4-3 combines with J gene TRBJ2-7; D is possibly TRBD2 (6 bases). The ends were cut back, 0 bases at V and 4 bases at J, with 13 bases in the middle. This CDR3 comprises 15 residues. Germline V gene lookup returns CDR1 LGHNA and CDR2 YSLEER. CDR3 coding DNA: TGCGCCAGCAGCCAAGATAGCGGTTCCCCTTACGAGCAGTACTTC. Protein sequence: CASSQDSGSPYEQYF.

The J gene is TRBJ1-6, the V gene TRBV7-6; 7 bases match TRBD1. Germline V gene sequence: CDR1 SGHVS, CDR2 FNYEAQ. V dropped 3 bases and J dropped 6; count of bases not matched to a gene: 5. The CDR3 is made up of 15 amino acids. The CDR3, as DNA: TGTGCCAGCAGCTTCAGACAGGGACTTAATTCACCCCTCCACTTT. It is translated as CASSFRQGLNSPLHF.

The J gene is TRBJ2-3, the V gene TRBV19; D possibly corresponds to TRBD1 (5 bases). Germline V lookup: CDR1 LNHDA, CDR2 SQIVND (reference sequence). The CDR3 consists of 16 residues. Trimming removed 3 bases at V and 2 bases at J, with 15 bases between. CDR3 sequence reads: CASSIDSFVFTDTQYF. The CDR3 nucleotides read TGTGCCAGTAGTATTGACAGCTTCGTCTTCACAGATACGCAGTATTTT.

The gene calls are TRBV15 and TRBJ2-1; 7 nucleotides agree with TRBD1. Germline V CDR1 and CDR2: LNHNV, YYDKDF (reference sequence). This CDR3 spans 17 amino acids. V gave up 0 bases and J gave up 7 bases; unmatched junction bases: 12. The CDR3, as DNA: TGTGCCACCAGCAGAGATCTAACAGGGGTATCGAAAAATGAGCAGTTCTTC. This codes for CATSRDLTGVSKNEQFF.

This chain joins TRBV2 and TRBJ2-4; D may be TRBD1 (5 bases). The CDR3 contains 15 residues. Germline values: CDR1 SNHLY, CDR2 FYNNEI. The V end was cut by 5 bases, the J end by 0 bases, with 11 bases between. CDR3 sequence: CASSRQSLAKNIQYF. CDR3 nucleotide sequence: TGTGCCAGCAGTAGACAGTCCCTAGCCAAAAACATTCAGTACTTC.

The chain employs TRBV9 and TRBJ1-4; maybe TRBD1 (6 bases). The CDR3 runs 13 residues. The V gene lost 4 bases and the J gene lost 6 bases, with 10 bases spanning the gap. The germline gives CDR1 SGDLS, CDR2 YYNGEE. The CDR3 region is CASSPRTDEKLFF. CDR3 nucleotides: TGTGCCAGCAGCCCCCGGACAGATGAAAAACTGTTTTTT. Full variable domain (remainder filled in from reference TRBV9 and TRBJ1-4): DSGVTQTPKHLITATGQRVTLRCSPRSGDLSVYWYQQSLDQGLQFLIQYYNGEERAKGNILERFSAQQFPDLHSELNLSSLELGDSALYFCASSPRTDEKLFFGSGTQLSVL.

The chain recombines TRBV4-1 with TRBJ2-1, with 7 bases fitting TRBD2. The CDR3 covers 13 residues. The J segment lost 10 bases and the V segment lost 1 base, leaving 4 bases of the junction unmatched. The germline gives CDR1 MGHRA, CDR2 YSYEKL. The CDR3 loop is CASSQGGRHEQFF. The CDR3 DNA is TGCGCCAGCAGCCAAGGCGGGAGACACGAGCAGTTCTTC.

The chain joins TRBV20-1 to TRBJ2-7, with a possible D match to TRBD2 (5 bases). V was cut by 3 bases and J by 10 bases, with 13 bases left in between. CDR3 length: 11 residues. The germline V gene encodes CDR1 DFQATT and CDR2 SNEGSKA (reference sequence). The chain's CDR3 is CSASSRVDQYF. The CDR3 coding sequence is TGCAGTGCTAGTTCGCGGGTCGACCAGTACTTC.

The chain employs TRBV7-3 and TRBJ1-1; 8 nucleotides align to TRBD1. The CDR3 spans 15 residues. CDR1 is SGHTA, CDR2 FQGTGA, per germline. The ends lost 2 bases at V and 1 base at J; junction bases unmatched: 3. For the CDR3, the DNA is TGTGCCAGCAGCTTAGGGGGGACAGGGAACACTGAAGCTTTCTTT. This sequence encodes CASSLGGTGNTEAFF.

The V and J genes are TRBV5-6 and TRBJ1-1, with D uncertain. Looked up from germline, CDR1 is SGHDT and CDR2 is YYEEEE. Trimming cost V 3 bases and J 0 bases, with 12 bases left between them. The length of the CDR3 is 15 residues. The CDR3 DNA reads as TGTGCCAGCAGCTCCCCCAGAGACATGAACACTGAAGCTTTCTTT. This sequence encodes CASSSPRDMNTEAFF.

This clone was observed a few times. The V call is TRBV3-1 (or the pseudogene TRBV3-2), the J call TRBJ1-6, with 7 bases that match TRBD1. The CDR3 totals 14 residues. The trim removed 5 bases at V and 9 bases at J, leaving 7 bases unmatched. Germline assignment: CDR1 LGHDT and CDR2 YNNKEL (reference sequence). The CDR3 here is CASSYNRGGSPLHF. For the CDR3, the DNA is TGTGCCAGCAGCTATAACAGGGGAGGTTCACCCCTCCACTTT.

The rearrangement uses TRBV23-1 and TRBJ2-3; tentative D call: TRBD1 (5 bases). Being an ORF, TRBV23-1 has a function that is uncertain. This CDR3 has 14 amino acids. V lost 3 bases and J lost 3, with 10 bases in between. CDR3 in amino acids: CASSQPRQTDTQYF. CDR3 bases: TGCGCCAGCAGTCAGCCCCGACAGACAGATACGCAGTATTTT.

The chain has TRBV5-1 and TRBJ2-5; TRBD2 matches at 10 bases. The ends lost 1 base at V and 5 bases at J; junction bases unmatched: 11. The CDR3 loop spans 17 amino acids. CDR1 is SGHRS and CDR2 is YFSETQ in the germline V gene. The CDR3: CASSLSLAGARGETQYF. In nucleotides, the CDR3 is TGCGCCAGCAGCTTGTCCCTAGCGGGAGCTAGGGGGGAGACCCAGTACTTC.

The chain recombines TRBV6-5 with TRBJ2-7; a weak D match, TRBD2 (5 bases). V was shortened by 5 bases and J by 6 bases, with 14 bases between the two germline ends. The CDR3 is made up of 13 amino acids. The germline gives CDR1 MNHEY, CDR2 SVGAGI. The CDR3 nucleotides are TGTGCCAGCAGTACGATGACGGGGTTCGAGCAGTACTTC. This sequence encodes CASSTMTGFEQYF.

This chain uses TRBV6-5 with TRBJ2-1, with TRBD2 matching over 11 bases. CDR3 size: 15 residues. With 6 bases clipped from V and 6 bases from J, the junction kept 7 bases outside the gene matches. The germline CDR1 and CDR2 sequences are MNHEY and SVGAGI. CDR3 in amino acids: CASSYSGRAVNEQFF. The CDR3 DNA reads TGTGCCAGCAGCTATAGCGGGAGGGCCGTCAATGAGCAGTTCTTC.

The chain couples TRBV4-1 to TRBJ2-7; D is ambiguous. The CDR3 spans 13 residues. Germline V gene lookup returns CDR1 MGHRA and CDR2 YSYEKL. Trimming cost V 3 bases and J 2 bases, with 8 bases left between them. The CDR3 bases are TGCGCCAGCAGCCAGACGGAGCCCTACGAGCAGTACTTC. Amino acid sequence: CASSQTEPYEQYF.

The chain uses TRBV9 and TRBJ1-4; TRBD1 matches 7 bases. V shed 3 bases and J 6 bases; nucleotides not matched to a gene: 5. Germline V lookup: CDR1 SGDLS, CDR2 YYNGEE. The CDR3 loop spans 14 amino acids. Here the CDR3 reads CASSANTGDEKLFF. The CDR3 DNA sequence: TGTGCCAGCAGCGCAAATACAGGGGATGAAAAACTGTTTTTT. Full variable domain (outside the CDR3, taken from reference TRBV9 and TRBJ1-4): DSGVTQTPKHLITATGQRVTLRCSPRSGDLSVYWYQQSLDQGLQFLIQYYNGEERAKGNILERFSAQQFPDLHSELNLSSLELGDSALYFCASSANTGDEKLFFGSGTQLSVL.